This T cell receptor beta chain derives from a study of shared clonotypes between healthy human individuals. Looking at the study overall: Aged between 18 and 49, the donors were a couple of women and a few men. Findings and caveats of the study: Naive subsets generally exceeded memory subsets in estimated richness.

Germline CDR1 is MNHNY and CDR2 is SVGAGI (reference sequence). The CDR3 is made up of 16 amino acids. V was pared by 0 bases and J by 0 bases, with 11 bases between. CD45RO-negative cells were positively selected for CCR7, leaving out terminally differentiated effector memory CD45RA+ cells. Remarks on this clone: The antigen is not known.

Measured with immunoSEQ multiplex PCR; TCRdb has only the in-frame clones, and not every one. The sample lists 450,000 to 700,000 clones; just under 97% were seen once. This sequence originates from a woman in her 30s in good health. This chain joins TRBV6-6 and TRBJ1-1; D not resolved. What was sequenced was naive CD8+ T cells sorted from blood. The CDR3 sequence: CASSYSMYAMNTEAFF. The CDR3 nucleotides read TGTGCCAGCAGTTACTCGATGTATGCCATGAACACTGAAGCTTTCTTT.